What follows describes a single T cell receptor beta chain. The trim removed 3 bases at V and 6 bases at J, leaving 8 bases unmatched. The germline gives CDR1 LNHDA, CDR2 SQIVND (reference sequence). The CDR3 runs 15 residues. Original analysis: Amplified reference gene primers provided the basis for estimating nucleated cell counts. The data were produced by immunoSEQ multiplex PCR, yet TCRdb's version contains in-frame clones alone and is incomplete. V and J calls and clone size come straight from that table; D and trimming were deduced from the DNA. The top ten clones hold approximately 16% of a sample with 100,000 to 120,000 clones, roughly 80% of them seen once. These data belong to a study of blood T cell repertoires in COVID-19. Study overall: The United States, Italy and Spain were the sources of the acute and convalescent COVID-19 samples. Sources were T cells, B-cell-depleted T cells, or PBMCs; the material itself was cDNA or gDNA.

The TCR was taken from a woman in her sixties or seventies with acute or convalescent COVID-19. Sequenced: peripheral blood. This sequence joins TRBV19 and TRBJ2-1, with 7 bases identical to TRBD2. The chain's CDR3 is CASSITWTSSNEQFF. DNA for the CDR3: TGTGCCAGTAGTATTACATGGACTAGTAGCAATGAGCAGTTCTTC.